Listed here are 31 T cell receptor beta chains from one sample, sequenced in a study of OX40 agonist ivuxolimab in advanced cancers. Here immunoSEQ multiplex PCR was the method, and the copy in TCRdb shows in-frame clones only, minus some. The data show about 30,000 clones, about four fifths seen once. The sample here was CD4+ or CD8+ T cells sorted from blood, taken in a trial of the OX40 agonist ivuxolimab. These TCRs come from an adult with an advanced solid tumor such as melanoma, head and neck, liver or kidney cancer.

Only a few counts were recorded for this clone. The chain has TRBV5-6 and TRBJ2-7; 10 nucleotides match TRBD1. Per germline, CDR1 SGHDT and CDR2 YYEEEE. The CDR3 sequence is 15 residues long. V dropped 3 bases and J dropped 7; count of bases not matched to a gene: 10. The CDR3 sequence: CASSSEGTGVGEQYF. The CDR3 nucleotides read TGTGCCAGCAGCTCCGAAGGGACAGGGGTGGGAGAGCAGTACTTC.

The CDR3 region is CASSTGTGYEKLFF. The CDR3 bases are TGCGCCAGCAGTACCGGGACAGGGTATGAAAAACTGTTTTTT. The chain carries TRBV4-1 and TRBJ1-4; TRBD1 matches 9 bases. This CDR3 has 14 residues. Germline V lookup: CDR1 MGHRA, CDR2 YSYEKL. V lost 6 bases to trimming and J lost 6 bases; unmatched junction nucleotides: 5.

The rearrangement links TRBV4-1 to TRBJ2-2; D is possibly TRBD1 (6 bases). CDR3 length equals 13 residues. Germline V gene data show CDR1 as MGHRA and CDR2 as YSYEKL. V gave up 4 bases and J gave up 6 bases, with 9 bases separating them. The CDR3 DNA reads TGCGCCAGCAGCCTCGGGACACCCGGGGAGCTGTTTTTT. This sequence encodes CASSLGTPGELFF.

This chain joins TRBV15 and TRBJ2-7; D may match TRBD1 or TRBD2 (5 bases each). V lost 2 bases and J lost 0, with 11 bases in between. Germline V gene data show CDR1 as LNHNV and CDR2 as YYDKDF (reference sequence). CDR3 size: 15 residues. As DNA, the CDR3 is TGTGCCACCAGCAGATCTCGGGACGGCTCCTACGAGCAGTACTTC. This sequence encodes CATSRSRDGSYEQYF.

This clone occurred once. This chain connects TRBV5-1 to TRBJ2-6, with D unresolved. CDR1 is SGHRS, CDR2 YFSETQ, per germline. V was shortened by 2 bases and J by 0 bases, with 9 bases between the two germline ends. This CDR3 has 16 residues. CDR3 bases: TGCGCCAGCAGCTTCGGGCAAAGCTCTGGGGCCAACGTCCTGACTTTC. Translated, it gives CASSFGQSSGANVLTF.

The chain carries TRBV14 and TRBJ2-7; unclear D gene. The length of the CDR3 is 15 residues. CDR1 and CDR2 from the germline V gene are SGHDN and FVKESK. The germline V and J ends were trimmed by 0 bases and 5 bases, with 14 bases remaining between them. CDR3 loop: CASSQDRARRDEQYF. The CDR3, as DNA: TGTGCCAGCAGCCAAGATAGGGCCAGACGTGACGAGCAGTACTTC. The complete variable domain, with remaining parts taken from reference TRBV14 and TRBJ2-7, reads EAGVTQFPSHSVIEKGQTVTLRCDPISGHDNLYWYRRVMGKEIKFLLHFVKESKQDESGMPNNRFLAERTGGTYSTLKVQPAELEDSGVYFCASSQDRARRDEQYFGPGTRLTVT.

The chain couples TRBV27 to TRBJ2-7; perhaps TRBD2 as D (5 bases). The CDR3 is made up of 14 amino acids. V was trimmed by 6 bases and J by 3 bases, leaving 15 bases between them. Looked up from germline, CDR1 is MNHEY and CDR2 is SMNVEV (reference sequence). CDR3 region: CASRPPGVIYEQYF. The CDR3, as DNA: TGTGCCAGCAGACCCCCCGGGGTGATCTACGAGCAGTACTTC.

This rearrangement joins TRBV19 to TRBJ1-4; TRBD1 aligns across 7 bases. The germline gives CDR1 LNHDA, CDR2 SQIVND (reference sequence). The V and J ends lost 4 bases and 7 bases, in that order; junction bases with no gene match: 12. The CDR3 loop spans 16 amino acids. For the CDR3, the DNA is TGTGCCAGTAGTACCCGACGACAGGCAGGGGGTGAAAAACTGTTTTTT. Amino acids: CASSTRRQAGGEKLFF.

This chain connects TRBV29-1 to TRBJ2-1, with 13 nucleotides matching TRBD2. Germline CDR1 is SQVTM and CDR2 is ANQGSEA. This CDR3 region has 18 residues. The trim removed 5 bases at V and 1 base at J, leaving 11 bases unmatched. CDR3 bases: TGCAGCGTTCAGGGGATGCGACTAGCGGGAGGATCCTACAATGAGCAGTTCTTC. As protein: CSVQGMRLAGGSYNEQFF.

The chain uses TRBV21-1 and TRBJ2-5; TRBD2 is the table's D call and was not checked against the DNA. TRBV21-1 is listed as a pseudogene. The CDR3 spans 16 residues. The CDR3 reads CASSKSFSGIPETQYF. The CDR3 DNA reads TGTGCCAGCAGCAAAAGTTTTTCCGGGATCCCAGAGACCCAGTACTTC.

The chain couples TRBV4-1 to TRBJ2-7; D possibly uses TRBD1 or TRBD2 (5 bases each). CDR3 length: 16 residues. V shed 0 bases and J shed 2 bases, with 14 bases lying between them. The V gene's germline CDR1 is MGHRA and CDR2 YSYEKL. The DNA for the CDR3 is TGCGCCAGCAGCCAAGATGCCCGGGGCCCGGCCTACGAGCAGTACTTC. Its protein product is CASSQDARGPAYEQYF.

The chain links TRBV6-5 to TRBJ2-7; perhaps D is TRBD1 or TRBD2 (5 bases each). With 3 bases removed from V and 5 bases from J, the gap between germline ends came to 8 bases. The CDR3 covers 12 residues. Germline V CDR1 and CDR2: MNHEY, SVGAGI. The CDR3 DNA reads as TGTGCCAGCAGTTATGGGGGTCACGAGCAGTACTTC. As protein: CASSYGGHEQYF.

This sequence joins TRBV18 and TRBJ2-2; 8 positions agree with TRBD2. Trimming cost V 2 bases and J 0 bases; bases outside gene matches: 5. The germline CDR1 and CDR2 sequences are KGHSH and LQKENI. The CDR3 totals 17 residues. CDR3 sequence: CASSPVKRGPNTGELFF. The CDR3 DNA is TGTGCCAGCTCACCAGTTAAGCGGGGGCCGAACACCGGGGAGCTGTTTTTT.

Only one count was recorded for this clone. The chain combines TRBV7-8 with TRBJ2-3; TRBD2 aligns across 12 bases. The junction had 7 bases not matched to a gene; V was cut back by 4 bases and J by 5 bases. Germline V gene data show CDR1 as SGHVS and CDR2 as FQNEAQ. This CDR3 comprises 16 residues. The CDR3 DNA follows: TGTGCCAGCAGCTCCTCTAGCGGGGGGGCGAGAGATACGCAGTATTTT. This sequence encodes CASSSSSGGARDTQYF.

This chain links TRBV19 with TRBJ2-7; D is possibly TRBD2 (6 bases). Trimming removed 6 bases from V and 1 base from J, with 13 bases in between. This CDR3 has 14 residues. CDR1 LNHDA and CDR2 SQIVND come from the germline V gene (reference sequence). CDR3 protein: CASSSSGRSYEQYF. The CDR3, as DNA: TGTGCCAGTAGCTCGAGCGGGCGATCCTACGAGCAGTACTTC.

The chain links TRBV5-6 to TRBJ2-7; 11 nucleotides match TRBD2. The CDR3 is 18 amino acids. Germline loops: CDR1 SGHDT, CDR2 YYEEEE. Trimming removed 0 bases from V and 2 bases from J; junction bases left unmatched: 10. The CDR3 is CASSLALVAGGPAYEQYF. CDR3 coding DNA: TGTGCCAGCAGCTTGGCTTTGGTAGCGGGAGGGCCAGCCTACGAGCAGTACTTC.

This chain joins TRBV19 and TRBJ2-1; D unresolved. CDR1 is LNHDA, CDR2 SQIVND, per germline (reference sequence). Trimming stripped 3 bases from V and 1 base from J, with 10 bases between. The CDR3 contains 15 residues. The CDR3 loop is CASSIVTLSYNEQFF. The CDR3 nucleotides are TGTGCCAGTAGTATCGTGACTCTATCCTACAATGAGCAGTTCTTC.

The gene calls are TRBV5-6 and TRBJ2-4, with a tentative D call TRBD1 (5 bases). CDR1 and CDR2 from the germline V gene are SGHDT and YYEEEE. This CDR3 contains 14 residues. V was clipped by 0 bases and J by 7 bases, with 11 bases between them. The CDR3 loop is CASSLGQGANIQYF. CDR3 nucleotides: TGTGCCAGCAGCTTGGGGCAGGGTGCGAACATTCAGTACTTC.

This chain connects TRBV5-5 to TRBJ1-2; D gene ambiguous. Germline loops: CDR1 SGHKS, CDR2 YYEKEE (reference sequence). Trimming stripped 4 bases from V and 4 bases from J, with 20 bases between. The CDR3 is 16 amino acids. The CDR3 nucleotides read TGTGCCAGCAGCCCTAATGGCAGAATATCCCCCTATGGCTACACCTTC. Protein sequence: CASSPNGRISPYGYTF.

CDR3 protein: CASSILRDRLAKNIQYF. The CDR3 DNA reads as TGTGCCAGTAGTATCCTCCGGGACAGGTTAGCCAAAAACATTCAGTACTTC. The chain employs TRBV19 and TRBJ2-4, with 8 bases matching TRBD1. V dropped 3 bases and J dropped 0; count of bases not matched to a gene: 7. CDR1 and CDR2 from the germline V gene are LNHDA and SQIVND (reference sequence). The CDR3 is 17 residues long. Looking up the rest from reference TRBV19 and TRBJ2-4 gives the full variable domain: DGGITQSPKYLFRKEGQNVTLSCEQNLNHDAMYWYRQDPGQGLRLIYYSQIVNDFQKGDIAEGYSVSREKKESFPLTVTSAQKNPTAFYLCASSILRDRLAKNIQYFGAGTRLSVL.

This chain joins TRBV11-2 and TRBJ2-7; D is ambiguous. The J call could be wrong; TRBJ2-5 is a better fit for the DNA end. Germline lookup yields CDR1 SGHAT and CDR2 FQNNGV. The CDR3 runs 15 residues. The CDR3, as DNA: TGTGCCAGCAGCTTAGAGTTGCTAGTGGGGGAGACCCAGTACTTC. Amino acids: CASSLELLVGETQYF.

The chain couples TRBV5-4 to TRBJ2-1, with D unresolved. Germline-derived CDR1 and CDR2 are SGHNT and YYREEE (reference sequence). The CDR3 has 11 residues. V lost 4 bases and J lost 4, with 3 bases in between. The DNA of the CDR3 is TGTGCCAGCAGCACATACAATGAGCAGTTCTTC. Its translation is CASSTYNEQFF.

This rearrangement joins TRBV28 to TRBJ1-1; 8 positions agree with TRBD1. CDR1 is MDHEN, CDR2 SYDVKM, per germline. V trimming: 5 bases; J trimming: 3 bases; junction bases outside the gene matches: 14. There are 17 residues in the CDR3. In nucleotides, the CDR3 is TGTGCCAGCAGTCCCTTGGACAGGGCCTTGGCTGACACTGAAGCTTTCTTT. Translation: CASSPLDRALADTEAFF.

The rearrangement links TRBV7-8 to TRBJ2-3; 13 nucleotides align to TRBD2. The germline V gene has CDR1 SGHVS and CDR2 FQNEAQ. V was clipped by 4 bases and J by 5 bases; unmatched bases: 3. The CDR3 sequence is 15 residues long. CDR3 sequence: CASSSLAGGKDTQYF. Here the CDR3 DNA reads TGTGCCAGCAGCTCACTAGCGGGAGGGAAAGATACGCAGTATTTT.

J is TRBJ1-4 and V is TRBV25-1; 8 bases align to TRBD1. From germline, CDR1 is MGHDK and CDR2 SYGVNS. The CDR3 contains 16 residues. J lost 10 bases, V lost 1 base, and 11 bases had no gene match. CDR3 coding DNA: TGTGCCAGCAGTGAATGGGGGGCAGGGGGCGAGGGAAAACTGTTTTTT. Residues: CASSEWGAGGEGKLFF.

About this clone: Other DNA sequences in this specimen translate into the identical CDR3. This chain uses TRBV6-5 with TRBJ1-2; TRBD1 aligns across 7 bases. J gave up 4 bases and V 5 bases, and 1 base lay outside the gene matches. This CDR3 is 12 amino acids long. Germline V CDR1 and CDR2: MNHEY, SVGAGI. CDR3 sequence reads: CASSRTGYGYTF. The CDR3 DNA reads TGTGCCAGCAGTCGGACAGGCTATGGCTACACCTTC.

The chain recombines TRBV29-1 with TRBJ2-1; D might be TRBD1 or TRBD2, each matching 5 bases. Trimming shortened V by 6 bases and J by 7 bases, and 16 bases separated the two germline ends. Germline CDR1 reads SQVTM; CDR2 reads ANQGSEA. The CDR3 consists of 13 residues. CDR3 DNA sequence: TGCAGCGTCGAGGGCAGGGCGGAGAATGAGCAGTTCTTC. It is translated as CSVEGRAENEQFF.

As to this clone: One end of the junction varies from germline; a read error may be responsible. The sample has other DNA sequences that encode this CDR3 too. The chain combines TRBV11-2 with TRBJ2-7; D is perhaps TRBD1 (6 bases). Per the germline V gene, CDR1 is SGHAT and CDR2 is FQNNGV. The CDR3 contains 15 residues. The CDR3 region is CASSLGLQGPYEQYF. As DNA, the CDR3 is TGTGCCAGCAGCTTAGGGTTGCAGGGGCCCTACGAGCAGTACTTT.

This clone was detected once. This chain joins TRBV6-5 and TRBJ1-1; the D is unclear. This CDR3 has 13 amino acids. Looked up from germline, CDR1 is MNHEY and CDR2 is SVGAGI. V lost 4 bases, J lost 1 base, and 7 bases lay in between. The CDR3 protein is CASSSYSNTEAFF. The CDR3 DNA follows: TGTGCCAGCAGTTCCTATTCGAACACTGAAGCTTTCTTT.

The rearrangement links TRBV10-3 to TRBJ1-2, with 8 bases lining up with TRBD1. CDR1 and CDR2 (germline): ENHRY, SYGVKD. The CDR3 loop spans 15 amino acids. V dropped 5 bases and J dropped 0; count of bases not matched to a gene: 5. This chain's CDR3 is CAISPTGASNYGYTF. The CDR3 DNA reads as TGTGCCATCAGTCCGACAGGGGCCTCTAACTATGGCTACACCTTC.

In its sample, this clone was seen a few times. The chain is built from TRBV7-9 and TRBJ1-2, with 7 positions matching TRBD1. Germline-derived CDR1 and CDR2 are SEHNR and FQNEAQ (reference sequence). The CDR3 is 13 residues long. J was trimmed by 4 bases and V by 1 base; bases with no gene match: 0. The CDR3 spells CASSLEGAYGYTF. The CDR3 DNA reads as TGTGCCAGCAGCTTAGAGGGGGCCTATGGCTACACCTTC.